The rows below give T cell receptor beta chains drawn from one sample of a study of T cell changes during pregnancy in multiple sclerosis. Sequencing was performed with immunoSEQ multiplex PCR; in TCRdb, only in-frame clones are kept and a portion is missing. The sample holds 60,000 to 75,000 clones; roughly 90% are singletons and the top ten take approximately 1.4%. The sequenced sample was peripheral blood, obtained in the third trimester of pregnancy. The receptor set was obtained from a female donor with multiple sclerosis, enrolled in a pregnancy study. CDR3s include the opening cysteine and the closing phenylalanine or tryptophan. D genes are given only for firm matches. The size entry is marked missing in some rows and otherwise reads once, few, many or a size class.

>once|TRBJ2-2|TRBD1|TRBV5-1
CASSPGTGGTGELFF
TGCGCCAGCAGCCCAGGGACAGGGGGAACCGGGGAGCTGTTTTTT
>-|TRBJ2-1|-|TRBV7-2
CASSLSLSSYNEQFF
TGTGCCAGCAGCCTCTCACTGAGCTCCTACAATGAGCAGTTCTTC
>once|TRBJ1-2|-|TRBV27
CASSLLPVSYGYTF
TGTGCCAGCAGTTTATTGCCCGTCAGCTATGGCTACACCTTC
>few|TRBJ2-7|TRBD1|TRBV4-1
CASSQDANGQGGYEQYF
TGCGCCAGCAGCCAAGATGCTAACGGACAGGGTGGCTACGAGCAGTACTTC
>-|TRBJ1-6|-|TRBV27
CASRSLARGLNSPLHF
TGTGCCAGCAGATCCCTTGCCAGGGGTCTCAACTCACCCCTCCACTTT
>few|TRBJ1-6|TRBD1|TRBV5-1
CASSSQGSNSPLHF
TGCGCCAGCAGCTCACAGGGGAGCAATTCACCCCTCCACTTT
>-|TRBJ1-1|-|TRBV11-1
CASSLGQRNTEAFF
TGTGCCAGCAGCTTAGGACAGCGGAACACTGAAGCTTTCTTT
>-|TRBJ2-3|-|TRBV28
CASSPRLLEQYF
TGTGCCAGCAGCCCCCGGTTGCTTGAGCAGTATTTT
>-|TRBJ1-4|TRBD1|TRBV29-1
CSVGGLGQGGEKLFF
TGCAGCGTCGGGGGCCTGGGACAGGGGGGTGAAAAACTGTTTTTT
>-|TRBJ1-1|-|TRBV6-6
CASSLGRSYSEAFF
TGTGCCAGCAGTTTGGGGCGGTCCTATTCTGAAGCTTTCTTT
>-|TRBJ1-2|-|TRBV28
CASSIQGNPYGYTF
TGTGCCAGCAGTATCCAGGGGAATCCCTATGGCTACACCTTC
>-|TRBJ2-2|-|TRBV19
CASSIGQGWSGELFF
TGTGCCAGTAGTATAGGGCAGGGGTGGTCCGGGGAGCTGTTTTTT
>few|TRBJ2-7|TRBD1|TRBV28
CASSSSGTGTYEQYF
TGTGCCAGCAGTTCCTCCGGGACAGGGACCTACGAGCAGTACTTC
>-|TRBJ1-5|TRBD1|TRBV30
CAWTPGTGYNQPQHF
TGTGCCTGGACCCCCGGGACAGGGTACAATCAGCCCCAGCATTTT
>-|TRBJ2-1|-|TRBV2
CASRAQGSWFF
TGTGCCAGCAGGGCGCAGGGCTCGTGGTTCTTC
>-|TRBJ1-3|-|TRBV7-2
CASSTSGRNTIYF
TGTGCCAGCAGCACTAGTGGGAGAAACACCATATATTTT
>-|TRBJ1-3|-|TRBV19
CASSPFQGILNTIYF
TGTGCCAGTAGCCCATTCCAGGGGATTCTAAACACCATATATTTT
>-|TRBJ2-7|TRBD1|TRBV2
CASSYRGYEQYF
TGTGCCAGCAGTTACAGGGGCTACGAGCAGTACTTC
>-|TRBJ2-3|TRBD2|TRBV10-1
CASSEAGGGQDTQYF
TGCGCCAGCAGTGAGGCTGGCGGGGGGCAAGATACGCAGTATTTT
>-|TRBJ2-3|TRBD2|TRBV5-1
CASSLSGVATDTQYF
TGCGCCAGCAGCTTGAGCGGGGTGGCCACAGATACGCAGTATTTT
>-|TRBJ2-6|-|TRBV5-1
CASSIQNSGANVLTF
TGCGCCAGCAGCATCCAAAACTCTGGGGCCAACGTCCTGACTTTC
>-|TRBJ1-2|-|TRBV5-4
CASSFGGAQTYGYTF
TGTGCCAGCAGCTTTGGGGGGGCCCAGACCTATGGCTACACCTTC
>-|TRBJ1-6|TRBD1|TRBV11-2
CASSFVRDRALHNSPLHF
TGTGCCAGCAGCTTTGTAAGGGACAGGGCTTTACATAATTCACCCCTCCACTTT
>-|TRBJ1-1|-|TRBV11-2
CASSSQGGDTEAFF
TGTGCCAGCAGCTCCCAAGGGGGGGACACTGAAGCTTTCTTT
>-|TRBJ1-5|-|TRBV30
CAWAGEMSNQPQHF
TGTGCCTGGGCGGGGGAGATGAGCAATCAGCCCCAGCATTTT
>-|TRBJ1-4|-|TRBV25-1
CASSESGSNEKLFF
TGTGCCAGCAGTGAATCAGGCTCTAATGAAAAACTGTTTTTT
>-|TRBJ2-5|TRBD1|TRBV6-1
CASSVTQTGGETQYF
TGTGCCAGCAGTGTCACCCAGACAGGGGGGGAGACCCAGTACTTC
>-|TRBJ1-5|TRBD1|TRBV19
CASTLLQGVGQPQHF
TGTGCCAGTACCCTCTTACAGGGGGTCGGCCAGCCCCAGCATTTT
>-|TRBJ1-5|-|TRBV28
CASSLWQGGYSNQPQHF
TGTGCCAGCAGTTTATGGCAGGGAGGATATAGCAATCAGCCCCAGCATTTT
>-|TRBJ1-2|-|TRBV18
CASSPSSGGRLYGYTF
TGTGCCAGCTCACCATCTTCTGGGGGCAGACTCTATGGCTACACCTTC
>-|TRBJ1-1|-|TRBV19
CASSTQDVGGSEAFF
TGTGCCAGTAGTACCCAGGACGTCGGAGGATCTGAAGCTTTCTTT
>few|TRBJ1-5|TRBD1|TRBV30
CAWSIDRGPFQPQHF
TGTGCCTGGAGCATCGACAGGGGGCCGTTTCAGCCCCAGCATTTT
>-|TRBJ2-3|TRBD1|TRBV30
CAWRAGGFPHFTDTQYF
TGTGCCTGGAGGGCAGGGGGCTTCCCCCACTTCACAGATACGCAGTATTTT
>-|TRBJ1-2|-|TRBV2
CASSVQGTLSTNYGYTF
TGTGCCAGCAGTGTTCAGGGGACCCTCTCGACTAACTATGGCTACACCTTC
>-|TRBJ2-3|-|TRBV10-1
CASSEGGTDTQYF
TGCGCCAGCAGCGAAGGGGGCACAGATACGCAGTATTTT
>-|TRBJ2-2|-|TRBV6-1
CASSFYSGQGGELFF
TGTGCCAGCAGTTTCTACAGTGGGCAGGGCGGGGAGCTGTTTTTT
>-|TRBJ2-7|TRBD2|TRBV5-1
CASSYFPGGTYEQYF
TGCGCCAGCAGTTATTTTCCCGGGGGGACCTACGAGCAGTACTTC
>-|TRBJ2-3|-|TRBV9
CASQEGPGDTQYF
TGTGCCAGCCAGGAGGGCCCTGGGGATACGCAGTATTTT
>-|TRBJ1-4|-|TRBV7-9
CASSRTEVNEKLFF
TGTGCCAGCAGCCGGACAGAAGTAAATGAAAAACTGTTTTTT
>-|TRBJ2-6|TRBD1|TRBV30
CASDRASLSGANVLTF
TGTGCCTCCGACAGGGCGTCCCTCTCTGGGGCCAACGTCCTGACTTTC
>-|TRBJ2-7|-|TRBV5-1
CASSLGPGTGYEQYF
TGCGCCAGCAGCTTGGGTCCGGGAACGGGCTACGAGCAGTACTTC
>-|TRBJ1-1|-|TRBV4-3
CASSQDLGEETEAFF
TGCGCCAGCAGCCAAGATCTGGGGGAGGAGACTGAAGCTTTCTTT
>few|TRBJ1-1|-|TRBV29-1
CSVEDLWARTEAFF
TGCAGCGTTGAAGATTTGTGGGCGCGCACTGAAGCTTTCTTT
>-|TRBJ2-3|-|TRBV11-2
CASTTGMTDTQYF
TGTGCCAGCACGACGGGGATGACAGATACGCAGTATTTT
>-|TRBJ1-4|TRBD1|TRBV7-2
CASSLAGQGLEKLFF
TGTGCCAGCAGCTTAGCAGGACAGGGCCTTGAAAAACTGTTTTTT
>-|TRBJ2-7|-|TRBV15
CATSRHREDEQYF
TGTGCCACCAGCCGGCACAGGGAAGACGAGCAGTACTTC
>once|TRBJ2-3|TRBD2|TRBV2
CAIGLAAFTDTQYF
TGTGCCATTGGACTAGCGGCTTTCACAGATACGCAGTATTTT
>-|TRBJ2-7|TRBD1|TRBV7-2
CASSLYRGHYEQYF
TGTGCCAGCAGCTTGTACAGGGGGCACTACGAGCAGTACTTC
>-|TRBJ1-2|TRBD1|TRBV20-1
CSARGQGNYTF
TGCAGTGCTAGAGGACAGGGGAACTACACCTTC
>-|TRBJ1-4|TRBD1|TRBV6-1
CASSLRGLDEKLFF
TGTGCCAGCAGCCTCAGGGGGTTGGATGAAAAACTGTTTTTT
>-|TRBJ1-6|-|TRBV4-1
CASSPDRTNSPLHF
TGCGCCAGCAGCCCGGACAGAACAAATTCACCCCTCCACTTT
>-|TRBJ1-5|TRBD1|TRBV7-9
CASSWDRNQPQHF
TGTGCCAGCAGCTGGGACAGAAATCAGCCCCAGCATTTT
>-|TRBJ1-2|-|TRBV18
CASSPLPAQAYGYTF
TGTGCCAGCTCACCACTTCCCGCACAGGCCTATGGCTACACCTTC
>-|TRBJ2-1|TRBD2|TRBV4-1
CASSLGLAGLYNEQFF
TGCGCCAGCAGCCTCGGACTAGCGGGGTTATACAATGAGCAGTTCTTC
>-|TRBJ1-1|-|TRBV4-1
CASSPIGHRVVGAFF
TGCGCCAGCAGCCCAATAGGCCACAGGGTAGTCGGAGCTTTCTTT
>-|TRBJ1-5|TRBD1|TRBV5-1
CASRPQGGNQPQHF
TGCGCCAGCAGGCCACAGGGGGGCAATCAGCCCCAGCATTTT
>-|TRBJ2-1|TRBD2|TRBV11-2
CASSPTSGVNEQFF
TGTGCCAGCAGCCCTACTAGCGGGGTAAATGAGCAGTTCTTC